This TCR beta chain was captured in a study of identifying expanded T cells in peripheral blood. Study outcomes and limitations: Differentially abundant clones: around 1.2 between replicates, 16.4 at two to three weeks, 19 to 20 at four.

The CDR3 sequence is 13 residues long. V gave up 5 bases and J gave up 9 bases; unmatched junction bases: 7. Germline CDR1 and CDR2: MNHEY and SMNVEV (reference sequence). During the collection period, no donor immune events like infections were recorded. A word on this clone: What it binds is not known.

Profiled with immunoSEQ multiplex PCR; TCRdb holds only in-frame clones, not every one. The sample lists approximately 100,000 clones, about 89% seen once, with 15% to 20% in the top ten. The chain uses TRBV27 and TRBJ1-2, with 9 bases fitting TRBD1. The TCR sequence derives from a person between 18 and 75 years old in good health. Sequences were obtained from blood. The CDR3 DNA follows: TGTGCCAGCAGTCCAACAGGGGGCTGGAGCTACACCTTC. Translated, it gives CASSPTGGWSYTF.